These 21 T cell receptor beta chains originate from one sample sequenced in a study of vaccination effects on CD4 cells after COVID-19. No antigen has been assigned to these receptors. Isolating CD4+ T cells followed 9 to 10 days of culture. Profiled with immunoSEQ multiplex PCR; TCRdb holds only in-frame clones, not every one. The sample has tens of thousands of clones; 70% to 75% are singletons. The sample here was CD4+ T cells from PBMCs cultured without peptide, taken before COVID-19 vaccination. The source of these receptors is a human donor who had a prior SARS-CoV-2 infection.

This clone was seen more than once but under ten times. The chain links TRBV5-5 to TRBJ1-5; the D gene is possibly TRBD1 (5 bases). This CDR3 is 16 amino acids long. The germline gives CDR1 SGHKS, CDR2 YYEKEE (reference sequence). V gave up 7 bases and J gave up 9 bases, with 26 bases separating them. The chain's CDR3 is CASDFNAGGMDGPQHF. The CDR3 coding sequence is TGTGCCAGCGACTTCAACGCGGGGGGGATGGATGGGCCCCAGCATTTT.

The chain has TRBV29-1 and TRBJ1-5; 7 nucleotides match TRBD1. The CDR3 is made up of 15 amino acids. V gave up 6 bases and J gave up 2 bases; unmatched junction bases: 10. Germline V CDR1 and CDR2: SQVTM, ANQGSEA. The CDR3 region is CSVSQGFLGNQPQHF. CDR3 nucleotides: TGCAGCGTATCACAGGGGTTTTTGGGCAATCAGCCCCAGCATTTT.

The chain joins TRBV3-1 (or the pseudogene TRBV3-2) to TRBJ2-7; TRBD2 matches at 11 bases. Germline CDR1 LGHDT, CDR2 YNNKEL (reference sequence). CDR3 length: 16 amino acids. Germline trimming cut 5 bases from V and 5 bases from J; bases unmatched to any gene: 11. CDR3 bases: TGTGCCAGCAGCAAAACTAGCGGGAGTATCTACCACGAGCAGTACTTC. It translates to CASSKTSGSIYHEQYF.

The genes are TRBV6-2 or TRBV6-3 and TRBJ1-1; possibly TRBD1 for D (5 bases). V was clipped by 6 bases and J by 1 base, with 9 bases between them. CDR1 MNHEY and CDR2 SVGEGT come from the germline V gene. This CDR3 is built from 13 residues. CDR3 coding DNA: TGTGCCAGCAGCCGCGGACAGAACACTGAAGCTTTCTTT. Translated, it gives CASSRGQNTEAFF.

CDR3 sequence reads: CASSIAGGPPEQFF. CDR3 in DNA: TGTGCCAGTAGTATAGCGGGGGGGCCTCCAGAGCAGTTCTTC. The chain couples TRBV19 to TRBJ2-1; the match to TRBD2 covers 8 bases. With 1 base clipped from V and 10 bases from J, the junction kept 6 bases outside the gene matches. This CDR3 region has 14 residues. Germline assignment: CDR1 LNHDA and CDR2 SQIVND (reference sequence).

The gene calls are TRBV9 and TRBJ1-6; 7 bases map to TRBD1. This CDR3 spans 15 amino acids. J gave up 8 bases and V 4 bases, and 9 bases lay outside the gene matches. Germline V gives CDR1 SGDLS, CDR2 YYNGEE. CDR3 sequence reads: CASSRDGDRYSPLHF. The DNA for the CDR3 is TGTGCCAGCAGCCGAGACGGGGACAGATATTCACCCCTCCACTTT.

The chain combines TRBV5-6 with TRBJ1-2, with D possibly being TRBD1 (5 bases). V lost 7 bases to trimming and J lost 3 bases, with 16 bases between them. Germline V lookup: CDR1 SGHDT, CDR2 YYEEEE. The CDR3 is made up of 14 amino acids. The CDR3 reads CASFTPGGDYGYTF. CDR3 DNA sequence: TGTGCCAGCTTCACTCCCGGGGGGGACTATGGCTACACCTTC.

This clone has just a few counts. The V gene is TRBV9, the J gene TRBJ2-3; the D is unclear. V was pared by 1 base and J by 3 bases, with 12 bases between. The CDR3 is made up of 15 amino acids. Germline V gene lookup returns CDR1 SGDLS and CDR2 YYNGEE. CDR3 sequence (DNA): TGTGCCAGCAGCGTATCGCAGGTACCTACAGATACGCAGTATTTT. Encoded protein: CASSVSQVPTDTQYF.

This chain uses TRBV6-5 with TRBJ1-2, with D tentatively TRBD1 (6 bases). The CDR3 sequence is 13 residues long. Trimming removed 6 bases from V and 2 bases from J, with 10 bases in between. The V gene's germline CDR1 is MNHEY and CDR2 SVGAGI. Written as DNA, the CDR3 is TGTGCCAGCAGCCCCGGACAGAACTATGGCTACACCTTC. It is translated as CASSPGQNYGYTF.

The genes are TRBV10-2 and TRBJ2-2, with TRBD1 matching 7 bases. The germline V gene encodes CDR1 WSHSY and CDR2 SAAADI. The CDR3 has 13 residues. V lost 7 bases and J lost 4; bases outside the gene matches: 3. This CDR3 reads CASIDRATGELFF. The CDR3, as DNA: TGCGCCAGCATAGACAGGGCCACCGGGGAGCTGTTTTTT.

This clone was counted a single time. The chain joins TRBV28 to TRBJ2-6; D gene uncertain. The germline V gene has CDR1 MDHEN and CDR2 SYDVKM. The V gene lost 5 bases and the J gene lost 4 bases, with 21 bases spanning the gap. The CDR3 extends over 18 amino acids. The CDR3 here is CASSPDGDLRVGANVLTF. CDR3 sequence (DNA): TGTGCCAGCAGTCCGGACGGTGATCTAAGGGTAGGGGCCAACGTCCTGACTTTC.

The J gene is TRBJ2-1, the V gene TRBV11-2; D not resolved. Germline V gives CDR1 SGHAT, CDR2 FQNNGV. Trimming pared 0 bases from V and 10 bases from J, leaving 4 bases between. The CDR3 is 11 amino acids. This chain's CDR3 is CASSLDLEQFF. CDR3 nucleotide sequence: TGTGCCAGCAGCTTAGATCTAGAGCAGTTCTTC.

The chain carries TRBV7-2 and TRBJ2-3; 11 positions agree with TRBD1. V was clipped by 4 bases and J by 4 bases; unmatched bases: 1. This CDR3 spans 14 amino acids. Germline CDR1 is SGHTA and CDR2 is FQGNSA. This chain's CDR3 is CASSWDRGADTQYF. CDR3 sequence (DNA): TGTGCCAGCAGCTGGGACAGGGGGGCAGATACGCAGTATTTT.

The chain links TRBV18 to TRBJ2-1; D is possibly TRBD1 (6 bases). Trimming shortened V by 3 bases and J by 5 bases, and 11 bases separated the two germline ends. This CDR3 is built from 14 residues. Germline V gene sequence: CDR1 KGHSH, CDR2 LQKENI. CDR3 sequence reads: CASSPGAQDNEQFF. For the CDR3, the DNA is TGTGCCAGCTCACCGGGGGCCCAGGACAATGAGCAGTTCTTC. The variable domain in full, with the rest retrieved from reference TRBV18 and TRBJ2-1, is NAGVMQNPRHLVRRRGQEARLRCSPMKGHSHVYWYRQLPEEGLKFMVYLQKENIIDESGMPKERFSAEFPKEGPSILRIQQVVRGDSAAYFCASSPGAQDNEQFFGPGTRLTVL.

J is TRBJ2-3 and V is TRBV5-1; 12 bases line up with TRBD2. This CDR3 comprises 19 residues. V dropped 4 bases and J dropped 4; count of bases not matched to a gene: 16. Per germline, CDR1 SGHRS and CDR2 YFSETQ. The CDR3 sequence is CASSKNPVPSSGRADTQYF. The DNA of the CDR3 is TGCGCCAGCAGCAAGAATCCCGTCCCCTCTAGCGGGAGGGCAGATACGCAGTATTTT.

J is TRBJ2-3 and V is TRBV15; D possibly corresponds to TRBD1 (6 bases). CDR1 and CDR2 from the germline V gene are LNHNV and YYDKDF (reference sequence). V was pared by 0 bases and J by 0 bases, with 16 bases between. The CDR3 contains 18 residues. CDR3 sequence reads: CATSRDQYTGRSTDTQYF. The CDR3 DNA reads TGTGCCACCAGCAGAGATCAATATACAGGGAGAAGCACAGATACGCAGTATTTT.

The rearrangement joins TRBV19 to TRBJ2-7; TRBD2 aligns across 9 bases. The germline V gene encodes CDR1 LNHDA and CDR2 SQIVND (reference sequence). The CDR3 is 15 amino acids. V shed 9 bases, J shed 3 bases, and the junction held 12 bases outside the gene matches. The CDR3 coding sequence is TGTGCCAGCCAACCAGTAGCGGGAGCGAGCTACGAGCAGTACTTC. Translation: CASQPVAGASYEQYF.

The CDR3 loop is CASSIMGISGNTIYF. The DNA of the CDR3 is TGTGCCAGTAGTATTATGGGGATCTCCGGAAACACCATATATTTT. The gene calls are TRBV19 and TRBJ1-3; D unresolved. This CDR3 spans 15 amino acids. V was trimmed by 3 bases and J by 4 bases, leaving 13 bases between them. Germline-derived CDR1 and CDR2 are LNHDA and SQIVND (reference sequence).

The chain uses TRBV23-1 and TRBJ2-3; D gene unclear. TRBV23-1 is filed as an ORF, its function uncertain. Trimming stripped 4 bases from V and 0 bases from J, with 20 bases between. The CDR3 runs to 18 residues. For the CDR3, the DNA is TGCGCCAGCAGTCGTCAGCACCGGCCAGAGTGTAGCACAGATACGCAGTATTTT. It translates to CASSRQHRPECSTDTQYF.

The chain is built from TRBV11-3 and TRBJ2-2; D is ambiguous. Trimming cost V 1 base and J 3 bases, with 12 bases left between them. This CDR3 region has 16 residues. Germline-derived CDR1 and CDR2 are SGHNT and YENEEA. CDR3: CASSLAGQRDTGELFF. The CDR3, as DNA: TGTGCCAGCAGCTTAGCGGGTCAGAGAGACACCGGGGAGCTGTTTTTT.

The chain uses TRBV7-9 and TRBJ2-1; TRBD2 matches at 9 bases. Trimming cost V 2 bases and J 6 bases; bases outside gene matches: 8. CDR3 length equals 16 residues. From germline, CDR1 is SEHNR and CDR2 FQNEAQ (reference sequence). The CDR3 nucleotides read TGTGCCAGCAGCTTAAGTCTAGCGGGAACCATCAATGAGCAGTTCTTC. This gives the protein CASSLSLAGTINEQFF.